Here is one T cell receptor (beta chain) with its context. The antigen it binds to is not known. It has no much larger one-base neighbor in the sample; base qualities were not kept. This entry belongs to a study of blood T cell repertoires in COVID-19 (dated by TCRdb to about 2020). In terms of the full investigation: The collaborator samples originated in the United States, Italy and Spain and spanned the acute and convalescent phases of COVID-19. The prospective study material was composed of cDNA or gDNA derived from T cells, B-cell-depleted T cells, or PBMCs. Subjects who had been exposed to COVID-19, were actively infected with it, or had recovered from it provided the deeply sampled blood TCRbeta repertoires that made up the dataset. A freely available public database, intended as a resource for researchers studying the immune response to SARS-CoV-2, is where the repertoires were released. Samples came from the ongoing ImmuneRACE study (first 160 participants) plus 1,254 subjects from 6 global collaborators. Nearly every sample came with metadata listing a de-identified subject ID, COVID-19 status, age in years and sex. Where available, HLA class I and class II types were obtained from metadata supplied by the sample provider rather than from assay-based typing. Study-level results and caveats: Clinical and demographic metadata were provided uncurated, with the amount varying by source and participant.

Whole blood was collected in K2EDTA tubes by collaborating institutions according to the institutions' own protocols. For TCRbeta analysis, collaborators shipped samples in one of three forms: frozen whole blood, isolated PBMCs, or DNA extracted from either of those sample types. TCRbeta CDR3 regions were amplified from genomic DNA using the immunoSEQ Assay, a bias-controlled multiplex PCR. As for how the authors treated the data: The number of nucleated cells in each sample was estimated by amplification of reference gene primers within the assay. Sequence reads were collapsed and filtered to measure the absolute abundance of every unique TCRbeta CDR3 rearrangement. For each sample, productive Simpson clonality was calculated by taking the square root of Simpson's diversity index across productive rearrangements. TCRdb obtained this table from immuneACCESS and retained in-frame rearrangements with V and J assigned. These tables miss some clones; where compared with another copy, unresolved V genes account for less than half of the shortfall, and the remainder is unexplained. V, J and clone size are taken as reported in that table, and D and trimming were inferred from the DNA itself. This sample comprises 170,000 or so clones, roughly 85% of them detected only once. The top ten clones comprise around 8.6% of the sample.

The cysteine opens and the phenylalanine closes a CDR3 of 16 amino acids. The retained sequence is limited to the CDR3, 48 bases, with the frame set at the first base. A distance of 16 bases separates the germline ends of V and J, which lose 8 bases and 0 bases respectively. The germline V gene encodes CDR1 MGHRA and CDR2 YSYEKL. Material for sequencing was peripheral blood. This chain is built from TRBV4-1 and TRBJ1-4, and TRBD1 may be the D gene, going by 6 matching bases. The clonotype originates from a man aged 50-59 years with active or convalescent COVID-19. The DNA reads TGCGCCAGCGGGGGGGCAGGTCTCCCAACTAATGAAAAACTGTTTTTT. It codes for CASGGAGLPTNEKLFF.